A selection of T cell receptor beta chains follows, all from one sample in a study of blood T cells in healthy people across ages. MiXCR, run by TCRdb on the 5' RACE reads, gives a single entry per CDR3 protein. Of over 600,000 distinct CDR3 sequences in the sample, around 43% are singletons; the top ten hold 25% to 35%. Input material: blood. The receptors were sampled from a man at least 80 years old in good health. The CDR3 runs from the conserved cysteine through the conserved F or W. The D gene is left open where the match is weak. For some rows the clone size is stated as once, few or many, or as a class when expanded; others skip it.

>TRBJ2-5|TRBV5-1|.|TRBD1
TGCGCCAGCGGGCGGACAGGGGGTCAAGAGACCCAGTACTTC
CASGRTGGQETQYF
>TRBJ1-2|TRBV27|.|TRBD1
TGTGCCAGCAGTTTATATGGGACAGGGAAGAATGGCTACACCTTC
CASSLYGTGKNGYTF
>TRBJ2-3|TRBV7-7|.|TRBD1
TGTGCTAGCACTGCTGGGACAGCTAGCACAGATACGCAGTATTTT
CASTAGTASTDTQYF
>TRBJ2-1|TRBV7-2|.|.
TGTGCCAGCAGCTCGGGCGCGTCTCGAGATTACAATGAGCAGTTCTTC
CASSSGASRDYNEQFF
>TRBJ2-7|TRBV4-2|.|TRBD1
TGTGCCAGCAGCCAAGATCTAGACAGGGCCCACGAGCAGTACTTC
CASSQDLDRAHEQYF
>TRBJ2-5|TRBV20-1|.|.
TGCAGTGCTAGTAAGAACGCAGTTACTAAACAAGAGACCCAGTACTTC
CSASKNAVTKQETQYF
>TRBJ2-3|TRBV5-1|few|TRBD1
TGCGCCAGCAGCTTGTTACAGGGGAGCACAGATACGCAGTATTTT
CASSLLQGSTDTQYF
>TRBJ2-1|TRBV24-1|few|.
TGTGCCACCAGTGCTCCGGCCGCCAATGAGCAGTTCTTC
CATSAPAANEQFF
>TRBJ2-5|TRBV7-2|.|.
TGTGCCAGCAGTCACGATGGCGGATTATGGACCCAGTACTTC
CASSHDGGLWTQYF
>TRBJ2-5|TRBV29-1|few|.
TGCAGCGTTGAGCCCAACCCTTGGACTGAAGAACAGGAGACCCAGTACTTC
CSVEPNPWTEEQETQYF
>TRBJ2-1|TRBV6-6|.|.
TGTGCCAGCGTTTCATCTAGCCAGAGCTCCTACAATGAGCAGTTCTTC
CASVSSSQSSYNEQFF
>TRBJ2-7|TRBV3-1|.|.
TGTGCCAGCAGCCGACCGGGGCCACACGAGCAGTACTTC
CASSRPGPHEQYF
>TRBJ2-6|TRBV5-1|few|.
TGCGCCAGCAGCTCCGCAGGGTACTCTGGGGCCAACGTCCTGACTTTC
CASSSAGYSGANVLTF
>TRBJ2-3|TRBV30|few|.
TGTGCCTCAAGAGAGGTGGCGGGACGCACAGATACGCAGTATTTT
CASREVAGRTDTQYF
>TRBJ2-2|TRBV12-3/TRBV12-4|.|TRBD2
TGTGCCAGCAGATTTAGCGGGGGGATGGCCGGGGAGCTGTTTTTT
CASRFSGGMAGELFF
>TRBJ2-5|TRBV4-1|.|TRBD2
TGCGCCAGCAGCCAAGCTAGCGGGGGGGTCCAAGAGACCCAGTACTTC
CASSQASGGVQETQYF
>TRBJ2-5|TRBV6-5|.|TRBD1
TGTGCCAGCAATCGCCAGGGACAGGTCCAAGAGACCCAGTACTTC
CASNRQGQVQETQYF
>TRBJ1-1|TRBV18|.|TRBD1
TGTGCCAGCTCTCCTGGGACAGGGAGGGGTGTCGAAGCTTTCTTT
CASSPGTGRGVEAFF
>TRBJ2-6|TRBV28|.|.
TGTGCCAGCGTCCCAGGGGGGACCTCTGGGGCCAACGTCCTGACTTTC
CASVPGGTSGANVLTF
>TRBJ1-5|TRBV2|few|.
TGTGCCAGCAGGGCCAATAGCAATCAGCCCCAGCATTTT
CASRANSNQPQHF
>TRBJ2-5|TRBV6-5|.|TRBD1
TGTGCCAGCAGTCCCCACGGGACAGGGAACCAAGAGACCCAGTACTTC
CASSPHGTGNQETQYF
>TRBJ2-7|TRBV7-2|.|.
TGTGCCAGCAGCTTCCGCCCTGGGGCCGAAAACCCCTACGAGCAGTACTTC
CASSFRPGAENPYEQYF
>TRBJ2-4|TRBV3-1|.|.
TGTGCCGGCAGCCCGGGGGTAAACATTCAGTACTTC
CAGSPGVNIQYF
>TRBJ1-2|TRBV20-1|many|.
TGCAGTGCCTATGAGTATGGCTACACCTTC
CSAYEYGYTF
>TRBJ2-2|TRBV6-1|.|.
TGTGCCAGCAGAGTACCGGGGGCGAACACCGGGGAGCTGTTTTTT
CASRVPGANTGELFF
>TRBJ2-5|TRBV7-8|.|TRBD2
TGTGCCAGCAGCTTACGGGGGGGGACTCGTCAAGAGACCCAGTACTTC
CASSLRGGTRQETQYF
>TRBJ1-2|TRBV20-1|few|.
TGCAGTGCTAGTGGGGTGGCAGGAAACTATGGCTACACCTTC
CSASGVAGNYGYTF
>TRBJ2-4|TRBV6-2/TRBV6-3|few|TRBD1
TGTGCCAGCAGTTACTCCGGCAGGGGGAACATTCAGTACTTC
CASSYSGRGNIQYF
>TRBJ1-2|TRBV12-3/TRBV12-4|many|.
TGTGCCAGCAGTTCCGAGGCGGGCTTCGATGGCTACACCTTC
CASSSEAGFDGYTF
>TRBJ2-7|TRBV11-2|many|TRBD2
TGTGCCAGCAGCTATGGGGCTAGCGGCTCCTACGAGCAGTACTTC
CASSYGASGSYEQYF
>TRBJ2-5|TRBV5-1|many|TRBD2
TGCGCCAGCAGCTTGGAACCGACTAGCGGGAGGGAGACCCAGTACTTC
CASSLEPTSGRETQYF
>TRBJ2-7|TRBV20-1|few|.
TGCAGTGCTAGTGCCGCCGCGGCCGCTTCCTACGAGCAGTACTTC
CSASAAAAASYEQYF
>TRBJ2-1|TRBV3-1|few|.
TGTGCCAGCAGCCCGGGACCCCTCTACAATGAGCAGTTCTTC
CASSPGPLYNEQFF
>TRBJ2-7|TRBV28|.|TRBD2
TGTGCCAGCAGTACCGTTAGCGGGACGCTCTACGAGCAGTACTTC
CASSTVSGTLYEQYF
>TRBJ2-3|TRBV15|many|TRBD2
TGTGCCACCAGCAGTTTGGCGGGAGCGGATACGCAGTATTTT
CATSSLAGADTQYF
>TRBJ1-2|TRBV7-2|few|.
TGTGCCAGCAGCTCCCCGGGGGGGAGGGGAAACTATGGCTACACCTTC
CASSSPGGRGNYGYTF